Shown below are 27 T cell receptor beta chains from a single sample sequenced in a study of T cells after yellow fever vaccination. TCRdb re-called the 5' RACE reads with MiXCR, one entry per CDR3 protein. This table holds about 25,000 distinct CDR3 sequences, around 3.3% found once. The starting material was PBMCs, either bulk or a sorted T-cell subset (CD4+, CD8+, memory, or dextramer-sorted; not recorded which), obtained roughly 47 days after the first yellow fever vaccination. Every receptor here comes from a man between 18 and 35 years old who received the YFV17D yellow fever vaccine.

This clonotype was observed at least ten times. This chain links TRBV20-1 with TRBJ1-4, with D hard to call. This CDR3 contains 12 residues. Germline assignment: CDR1 DFQATT and CDR2 SNEGSKA (reference sequence). CDR3 amino acids: CSVAATNEKLFF. As DNA, the CDR3 is TGCAGCGTGGCAGCAACTAATGAAAAACTGTTTTTT.

Many counts were recorded for this clonotype. The chain employs TRBV4-1 and TRBJ1-3; D is unresolved. The germline V and J ends were trimmed by 0 bases and 1 base, with 7 bases remaining between them. The length of the CDR3 is 15 residues. CDR1 and CDR2 (germline): MGHRA, YSYEKL. The CDR3 nucleotides are TGCGCCAGCAGCCAAGATGTAGCTTCTGGAAACACCATATATTTT. This codes for CASSQDVASGNTIYF.

This clonotype was found many times. The V call is TRBV5-1, the J call TRBJ2-7; D not resolved. The V end was cut by 4 bases, the J end by 1 base, with 9 bases between. The CDR3 covers 13 residues. Looked up from germline, CDR1 is SGHRS and CDR2 is YFSETQ. The CDR3 DNA reads TGCGCCAGCAGCGAGAGGCGGTCCTACGAGCAGTACTTC. It yields the protein CASSERRSYEQYF.

This clonotype was observed many times. The chain has TRBV29-1 and TRBJ1-1; 9 bases map to TRBD1. The CDR3 extends over 13 amino acids. V trimming: 4 bases; J trimming: 4 bases; junction bases outside the gene matches: 4. Germline V CDR1 and CDR2: SQVTM, ANQGSEA. CDR3 residues: CSVVRQGGTEAFF. In nucleotides, the CDR3 is TGCAGCGTTGTAAGACAGGGGGGCACTGAAGCTTTCTTT. Supplemented by reference TRBV29-1 and TRBJ1-1, the full variable domain reads SAVISQKPSRDICQRGTSLTIQCQVDSQVTMMFWYRQQPGQSLTLIATANQGSEATYESGFVIDKFPISRPNLTFSTLTVSNMSPEDSSIYLCSVVRQGGTEAFFGQGTRLTVV.

This clonotype was recorded many times. This sequence joins TRBV6-2 or TRBV6-3 and TRBJ2-5; D unresolved. The germline V gene encodes CDR1 MNHEY and CDR2 SVGEGT. The V end lost 6 bases, the J end lost 2 bases, and 19 bases lay between the germline ends. This CDR3 region has 16 residues. Here the CDR3 DNA reads TGTGCCAGCAGCCGACCTCTAGACGTCGTACAAGAGACCCAGTACTTC. Translation: CASSRPLDVVQETQYF.

This clonotype was detected many times. The chain joins TRBV11-2 to TRBJ2-2, with 12 positions matching TRBD2. The junction had 5 bases not matched to a gene; V was cut back by 1 base and J by 2 bases. Germline CDR1 and CDR2: SGHAT and FQNNGV. CDR3 length: 18 amino acids. In DNA form, the CDR3 reads TGTGCCAGCAGCTTAGTAGCTAGCGGGGGGGTCAACACCGGGGAGCTGTTTTTT. It codes for CASSLVASGGVNTGELFF.

There are many counts of this clonotype. V gene TRBV5-6 combines with J gene TRBJ1-5, with no clear D. Germline V gene data show CDR1 as SGHDT and CDR2 as YYEEEE. The CDR3 is 20 residues long. Deletions cut 0 bases from V and 0 bases from J, with 22 bases between. The CDR3 nucleotides read TGTGCCAGCAGCTTGGGTCCCCCGGTGGTAGTCGATAATAGCAATCAGCCCCAGCATTTT. It specifies CASSLGPPVVVDNSNQPQHF.

Many counts were recorded for this clonotype. J is TRBJ2-1 and V is TRBV11-3, with a weak D call TRBD2 (5 bases). Germline CDR1 is SGHNT and CDR2 is YENEEA. This CDR3 has 14 amino acids. V lost 5 bases to trimming and J lost 5 bases, with 13 bases between them. CDR3 coding DNA: TGTGCCAGCAGCCGAGACGGGGTAGACAATGAGCAGTTCTTC. Translation: CASSRDGVDNEQFF.

This clonotype has only a few counts. This may stem from a read error, because a much larger clone lies one nucleotide away. V gene TRBV11-3 combines with J gene TRBJ2-1; 7 bases agree with TRBD1. Germline CDR1 reads SGHNT; CDR2 reads YENEEA. The CDR3 totals 14 residues. With V trimmed by 5 bases and J by 11 bases, 12 bases remained unmatched. The CDR3 here is CASSPGGAHSKQFF. The CDR3 coding sequence is TGTGCCAGCAGCCCAGGGGGAGCCCATTCTAAGCAGTTCTTC. The full variable domain, with the rest looked up from reference TRBV11-3 and TRBJ2-1, is EAGVVQSPRYKIIEKKQPVAFWCNPISGHNTLYWYLQNLGQGPELLIRYENEEAVDDSQLPKDRFSAERLKGVDSTLKIQPAELGDSAVYLCASSPGGAHSKQFFGPGTRLTVL.

This clonotype has at least ten counts. The rearrangement joins TRBV11-2 to TRBJ2-4; perhaps TRBD1 as D (6 bases). The CDR3 spans 14 residues. Trimming removed 3 bases from V and 1 base from J, with 7 bases in between. Germline V gives CDR1 SGHAT, CDR2 FQNNGV. Here the CDR3 reads CASSFTGAKNIQYF. CDR3 bases: TGTGCCAGCAGCTTTACAGGGGCCAAAAACATTCAGTACTTC. Using reference TRBV11-2 and TRBJ2-4 for the parts outside the CDR3, the full variable domain is EAGVAQSPRYKIIEKRQSVAFWCNPISGHATLYWYQQILGQGPKLLIQFQNNGVVDDSQLPKDRFSAERLKGVDSTLKIQPAKLEDSAVYLCASSFTGAKNIQYFGAGTRLSVL.

This clonotype was found many times. The V gene is TRBV6-2 or TRBV6-3, the J gene TRBJ2-7, with 10 bases matching TRBD1. The length of the CDR3 is 15 residues. Germline CDR1 is MNHEY and CDR2 is SVGEGT. The V and J ends lost 5 bases and 3 bases, in that order; junction bases with no gene match: 7. For the CDR3, the DNA is TGTGCCAGCAGTACACCGGGACAGGGGATCTACGAGCAGTACTTC. Its translation: CASSTPGQGIYEQYF.

This clonotype was found many times. This chain uses TRBV27 with TRBJ1-4, with 9 bases identical to TRBD1. V shed 5 bases and J 6 bases; nucleotides not matched to a gene: 4. The CDR3 loop spans 14 amino acids. CDR1 is MNHEY, CDR2 SMNVEV, per germline (reference sequence). This chain's CDR3 is CASSGTGRYEKLFF. As DNA, the CDR3 is TGTGCCAGCAGTGGGACAGGGAGATATGAAAAACTGTTTTTT.

The chain couples TRBV5-1 to TRBJ2-7; 9 bases align to TRBD1. V lost 9 bases to trimming and J lost 3 bases; unmatched junction nucleotides: 13. From germline, CDR1 is SGHRS and CDR2 YFSETQ. The CDR3 spans 15 residues. The CDR3 DNA is TGCGCCACCGGGACAGGGAATGGGCCGGTCTACGAGCAGTACTTC. This sequence encodes CATGTGNGPVYEQYF.

There are many counts of this clonotype. The V gene is TRBV20-1, the J gene TRBJ2-2, with 7 bases aligning to TRBD2. The germline gives CDR1 DFQATT, CDR2 SNEGSKA (reference sequence). CDR3 length: 14 residues. Losses at the gene ends were 5 bases for V and 0 bases for J; bases not matched to a gene: 3. In DNA form, the CDR3 reads TGCAGTGCTGGGGGGGGGGCGAACACCGGGGAGCTGTTTTTT. This codes for CSAGGGANTGELFF.

Remarks on this clonotype: A read error is possible here, since a much larger clone lies one base away. This chain connects TRBV5-4 to TRBJ2-1; possibly TRBD1 or TRBD2 for D (6 bases each). CDR1 is SGHNT, CDR2 YYREEE, per germline (reference sequence). The CDR3 loop spans 16 amino acids. As DNA, the CDR3 is TGTGCCAGCAGCAAGGGGGGCGCAAGCTCCTACAATGGGCAGTTCTTC. It is translated as CASSKGGASSYNGQFF.

In its sample, this clonotype was seen many times. V gene TRBV10-1 combines with J gene TRBJ1-5; D remains unclear. Germline V gives CDR1 WNHNN, CDR2 SYGVQD (reference sequence). The CDR3 has 16 amino acids. V was shortened by 3 bases and J by 0 bases, with 12 bases between the two germline ends. CDR3 in amino acids: CASSDPGSNSNQPQHF. CDR3 sequence (DNA): TGCGCCAGCAGTGACCCCGGGAGTAATAGCAATCAGCCCCAGCATTTT.

This clonotype occurred many times. The rearrangement links TRBV12-3 or TRBV12-4 to TRBJ1-1; D is undetermined. This CDR3 is built from 12 residues. The V end was cut by 4 bases, the J end by 6 bases, with 9 bases between. Written as DNA, the CDR3 is TGTGCCAGCAGTTCCCCTGGCGCTGAAGCTTTCTTT. Encoded protein: CASSSPGAEAFF.

This clonotype was detected many times. V usage is TRBV20-1 and J usage is TRBJ1-2; no clear D. V was shortened by 4 bases and J by 6 bases, with 3 bases between the two germline ends. The CDR3 sequence is 9 residues long. CDR1 and CDR2 (germline): DFQATT, SNEGSKA (reference sequence). DNA for the CDR3: TGCAGTGCTATGGATGGCTACACCTTC. Protein sequence: CSAMDGYTF.

This clonotype was counted at least ten times. The chain uses TRBV12-3 or TRBV12-4 and TRBJ1-1; no firm D call. The CDR3 has 12 residues. V lost 5 bases and J lost 3, with 7 bases in between. The CDR3 loop is CASSVWHTEAFF. CDR3 bases: TGTGCCAGCAGTGTCTGGCACACTGAAGCTTTCTTT.

This clonotype was counted many times. The chain combines TRBV20-1 with TRBJ1-2; D possibly corresponds to TRBD1 (6 bases). Deletions cut 0 bases from V and 4 bases from J, with 12 bases between. Germline CDR1 reads DFQATT; CDR2 reads SNEGSKA (reference sequence). The CDR3 spans 14 residues. Here the CDR3 reads CSARDPRGAYGYTF. The CDR3 DNA is TGCAGTGCTAGAGACCCCAGGGGAGCCTATGGCTACACCTTC.

This clonotype was counted ten times or more. This sequence joins TRBV19 and TRBJ2-2, with unresolved D. CDR1 and CDR2 (germline): LNHDA, SQIVND (reference sequence). Trimming stripped 7 bases from V and 4 bases from J, with 16 bases between. This CDR3 contains 15 residues. The CDR3 nucleotides are TGTGCCAGTACCAAGAGGTATGGTGGCACCGGGGAGCTGTTTTTT. Its translation: CASTKRYGGTGELFF.

The chain has TRBV4-3 and TRBJ1-1; D ambiguous. Deletions cut 1 base from V and 11 bases from J, with 17 bases between. Germline lookup yields CDR1 LGHNA and CDR2 YSLEER. This CDR3 region has 14 residues. The CDR3 sequence: CASSQGLGHAAAFF. As DNA, the CDR3 is TGCGCCAGCAGCCAAGGTTTAGGTCACGCCGCGGCTTTCTTT.

In its sample, this clonotype was seen many times. The chain is built from TRBV11-1 and TRBJ2-3; 7 bases are shared with TRBD2. CDR3 length: 14 amino acids. In germline, CDR1 is SGHAT, CDR2 FQDESV (reference sequence). V shed 6 bases, J shed 5 bases, and the junction held 8 bases outside the gene matches. CDR3 loop: CASSLGGSGDTQYF. For the CDR3, the DNA is TGTGCCAGCAGTCTAGGCGGGAGTGGAGATACGCAGTATTTT.

This clonotype was seen many times. This chain uses TRBV5-1 with TRBJ2-5; D gene ambiguous. V was pared by 0 bases and J by 4 bases, with 10 bases between. Germline V lookup: CDR1 SGHRS, CDR2 YFSETQ. This CDR3 is 14 amino acids long. The CDR3 here is CASSLDAGLETQYF. In DNA, the CDR3 is TGCGCCAGCAGCTTGGATGCAGGCTTAGAGACCCAGTACTTC.

In this sample, this clonotype turned up many times. The V gene is TRBV5-1, the J gene TRBJ2-1, with D possibly matching TRBD1 (5 bases). Germline CDR1 is SGHRS and CDR2 is YFSETQ. The CDR3 covers 15 residues. Trimming shortened V by 0 bases and J by 2 bases, and 9 bases separated the two germline ends. CDR3 nucleotide sequence: TGCGCCAGCAGCTTGGATAGGGGTCCCTACAATGAGCAGTTCTTC. Translated, it gives CASSLDRGPYNEQFF. Supplemented by reference TRBV5-1 and TRBJ2-1, the full variable domain reads KAGVTQTPRYLIKTRGQQVTLSCSPISGHRSVSWYQQTPGQGLQFLFEYFSETQRNKGNFPGRFSGRQFSNSRSEMNVSTLELGDSALYLCASSLDRGPYNEQFFGPGTRLTVL.

This clonotype was seen at least ten times. The rearrangement links TRBV5-6 to TRBJ2-1, with D unresolved. There are 15 residues in the CDR3. Germline V lookup: CDR1 SGHDT, CDR2 YYEEEE. With 2 bases removed from V and 0 bases from J, the gap between germline ends came to 9 bases. The CDR3 DNA sequence: TGTGCCAGCAGCTTCCGTAGTAGCTCCTACAATGAGCAGTTCTTC. It encodes CASSFRSSSYNEQFF.

This clonotype was seen ten or more times. The chain employs TRBV6-5 and TRBJ1-1, with D possibly being TRBD1 (5 bases). Germline CDR1 MNHEY, CDR2 SVGAGI. Deletions cut 6 bases from V and 1 base from J, with 9 bases between. There are 13 residues in the CDR3. The DNA of the CDR3 is TGTGCCAGCAGAATAGGGGCGAACACTGAAGCTTTCTTT. Its translation: CASRIGANTEAFF.